Listed below are T cell receptor beta chains from one sample, sequenced in a study of blood T cell repertoires in COVID-19. The protocol was immunoSEQ multiplex PCR, while the TCRdb copy is restricted to in-frame clones and leaves out a portion. Found here are about 360,000 clones, around 88% of them singletons; the top ten hold about 7.1%. Source material: peripheral blood. The source is a woman aged 55-69 years with COVID-19, enrolled during active disease. Each CDR3 is given with its conserved first and last residue. D genes are given only for firm matches. Some rows have no size entry. The others give once, few or many, or a class for an expanded clone.

J gene: TRBJ1-6
clone size: NA
D gene: TRBD1
V gene: TRBV19
CDR3 DNA: TGTGCCAGTAGTGGCAGCACAGGGGGCCTTTCACCCCTCCACTTT
CDR3 protein: CASSGSTGGLSPLHF

J gene: TRBJ2-7
clone size: NA
D gene: TRBD2
V gene: TRBV6-2/TRBV6-3
CDR3 DNA: TGTGCCAGCAGTTACCCCCCGCTAGCGGGGGGGGTAAGCTACGAGCAGTACTTC
CDR3 protein: CASSYPPLAGGVSYEQYF

J gene: TRBJ2-3
clone size: NA
D gene: TRBD2
V gene: TRBV29-1
CDR3 DNA: TGCAGCGTTGAATCAGGGACTAGCGGGGGGGCAGATACGCAGTATTTT
CDR3 protein: CSVESGTSGGADTQYF

J gene: TRBJ1-2
clone size: NA
D gene: TRBD1
V gene: TRBV27
CDR3 DNA: TGTGCCAGCAGTGAGGGACAGCACTATGGCTACACCTTC
CDR3 protein: CASSEGQHYGYTF

J gene: TRBJ2-6
clone size: NA
D gene: TRBD1
V gene: TRBV4-3
CDR3 DNA: TGCGCCAGCAGCCACCACCGGGGACAGGCTTTCTCTGGGGCCAACGTCCTGACTTTC
CDR3 protein: CASSHHRGQAFSGANVLTF

J gene: TRBJ1-4
clone size: NA
D gene: TRBD1
V gene: TRBV18
CDR3 DNA: TGTGCCAGCAAGCCGGGACAGGGGTATGAAAAACTGTTTTTT
CDR3 protein: CASKPGQGYEKLFF

J gene: TRBJ2-2
clone size: once
D gene: NA
V gene: TRBV30
CDR3 DNA: TGTGCCTCTGAGGGGGGGGCTGGAGCCGGGGAGCTGTTTTTT
CDR3 protein: CASEGGAGAGELFF

J gene: TRBJ2-1
clone size: NA
D gene: NA
V gene: TRBV29-1
CDR3 DNA: TGCAGCGTTGACAGGGAATCCTACAATGAGCAGTTCTTC
CDR3 protein: CSVDRESYNEQFF

J gene: TRBJ1-5
clone size: few
D gene: TRBD1
V gene: TRBV6-2/TRBV6-3
CDR3 DNA: TGTGCCAGCAGTTACTACGGGACAGGGATGGACAATCAGCCCCAGCATTTT
CDR3 protein: CASSYYGTGMDNQPQHF

J gene: TRBJ1-2
clone size: few
D gene: NA
V gene: TRBV7-9
CDR3 DNA: TGTGCCAGCAGCTTAGTCTCACAGGGCTATGGCTACACCTTC
CDR3 protein: CASSLVSQGYGYTF

J gene: TRBJ2-5
clone size: NA
D gene: TRBD2
V gene: TRBV5-1
CDR3 DNA: TGCGCCCGGGAGCCTAGCGGGCAAGAGACCCAGTACTTC
CDR3 protein: CAREPSGQETQYF

J gene: TRBJ1-4
clone size: NA
D gene: NA
V gene: TRBV14
CDR3 DNA: TGTGCCAGCAGCCAAGAACACAGGGTTGGGGAAAAACTGTTTTTT
CDR3 protein: CASSQEHRVGEKLFF

J gene: TRBJ2-7
clone size: many
D gene: NA
V gene: TRBV7-3
CDR3 DNA: TGTGCCAGCAGCTCAGCGGACGGCTACGAGCAGTACTTC
CDR3 protein: CASSSADGYEQYF

J gene: TRBJ2-3
clone size: NA
D gene: NA
V gene: TRBV6-5
CDR3 DNA: TGTGCCAGCAGTTACGCCGGGACTGGAATCACAGATACGCAGTATTTT
CDR3 protein: CASSYAGTGITDTQYF

J gene: TRBJ1-4
clone size: NA
D gene: NA
V gene: TRBV29-1
CDR3 DNA: TGCAGCGTTGGTGGCAGCGCAACTAATGAAAAACTGTTTTTT
CDR3 protein: CSVGGSATNEKLFF

J gene: TRBJ2-3
clone size: NA
D gene: TRBD1
V gene: TRBV5-1
CDR3 DNA: TGCGCCAGCAGCTTGAGCGGATTGGCTAATTACGGGACAGGGACCAGGACAGATACGCAGTATTTT
CDR3 protein: CASSLSGLANYGTGTRTDTQYF

J gene: TRBJ1-1
clone size: NA
D gene: NA
V gene: TRBV10-2
CDR3 DNA: TGCGCCAGCAGTGAGCGGAGGGGCCTTGGTACTGAAGCTTTCTTT
CDR3 protein: CASSERRGLGTEAFF

J gene: TRBJ2-3
clone size: NA
D gene: TRBD1
V gene: TRBV5-1
CDR3 DNA: TGCGCCAGCAGCACCCGGGACAGGAACACAGATACGCAGTATTTT
CDR3 protein: CASSTRDRNTDTQYF